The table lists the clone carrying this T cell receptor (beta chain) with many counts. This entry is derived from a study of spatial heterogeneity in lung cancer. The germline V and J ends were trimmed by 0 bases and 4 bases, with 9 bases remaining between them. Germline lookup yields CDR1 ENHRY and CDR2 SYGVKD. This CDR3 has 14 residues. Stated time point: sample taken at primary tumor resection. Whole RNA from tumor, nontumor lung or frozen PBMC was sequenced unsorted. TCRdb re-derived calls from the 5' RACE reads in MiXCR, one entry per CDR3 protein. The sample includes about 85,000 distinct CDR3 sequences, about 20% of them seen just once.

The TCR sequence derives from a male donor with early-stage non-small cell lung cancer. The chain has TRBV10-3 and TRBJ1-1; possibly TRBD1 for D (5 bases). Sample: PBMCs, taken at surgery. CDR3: CAISESGALTEAFF. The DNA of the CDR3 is TGTGCCATCAGTGAGTCCGGGGCCCTCACTGAAGCTTTCTTT.